This T cell receptor (beta chain) was identified during a study of T cell repertoires in cytomegalovirus infection. As for the study in general: Indicated by public TCR beta signatures were CMV infection and matching HLA type. General study results and limits: The study identified carriers of CMV plus the relevant HLA from cumulative public TCR beta family frequency.

This CDR3 has 16 residues. CDR1 and CDR2 from the germline V gene are DFQATT and SNEGSKA (reference sequence). V lost 5 bases and J 3 bases, leaving 19 bases between the germline ends. This clonotype is a singleton in its sample. Its cognate antigen is unknown. One entry per CDR3 protein results from TCRdb running MiXCR on the reads. The sample records roughly 250,000 distinct CDR3 sequences, 22% being singletons. Sequencing was carried out using CD8+ T cells from PBMCs. The clonotype was recovered from a human donor in good health (CMV status not recorded). Some clones in this sample may be carry-over from other donors' samples. This chain links TRBV20-1 with TRBJ2-2; D is uncertain. The CDR3 loop is CSALLAILSDTGELFF. In DNA, the CDR3 is TGCAGTGCTTTGCTGGCCATCCTTTCGGACACCGGGGAGCTGTTTTTT.